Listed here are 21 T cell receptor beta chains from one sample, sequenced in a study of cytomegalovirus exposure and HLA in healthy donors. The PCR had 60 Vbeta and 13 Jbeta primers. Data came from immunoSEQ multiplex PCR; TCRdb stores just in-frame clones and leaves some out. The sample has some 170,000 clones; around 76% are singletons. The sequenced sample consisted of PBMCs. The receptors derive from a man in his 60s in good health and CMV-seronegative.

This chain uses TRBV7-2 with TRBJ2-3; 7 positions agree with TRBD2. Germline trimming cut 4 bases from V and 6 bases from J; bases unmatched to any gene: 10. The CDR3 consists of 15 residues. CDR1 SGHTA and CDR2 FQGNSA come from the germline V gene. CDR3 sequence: CASSWKGGDGDTQYF. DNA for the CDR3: TGTGCCAGCAGCTGGAAGGGAGGGGATGGGGATACGCAGTATTTT.

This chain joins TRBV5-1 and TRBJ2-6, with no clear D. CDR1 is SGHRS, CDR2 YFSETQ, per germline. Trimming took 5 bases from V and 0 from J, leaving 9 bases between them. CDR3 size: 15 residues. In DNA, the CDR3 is TGCGCCAGCAGGAGCCTCCTCTCTGGGGCCAACGTCCTGACTTTC. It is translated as CASRSLLSGANVLTF.

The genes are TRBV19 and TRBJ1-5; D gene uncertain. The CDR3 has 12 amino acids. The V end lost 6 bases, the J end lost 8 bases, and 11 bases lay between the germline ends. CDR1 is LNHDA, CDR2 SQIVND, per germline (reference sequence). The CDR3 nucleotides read TGTGCCAGTAGCCTCCTGGGAGAGCCCCAGCATTTT. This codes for CASSLLGEPQHF.

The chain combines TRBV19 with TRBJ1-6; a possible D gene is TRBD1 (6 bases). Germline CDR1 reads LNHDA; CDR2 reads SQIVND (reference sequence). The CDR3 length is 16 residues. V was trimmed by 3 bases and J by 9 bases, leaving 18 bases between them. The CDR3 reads CASSIGTGSRGSPLHF. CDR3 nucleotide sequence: TGTGCCAGTAGTATCGGAACAGGGTCCCGTGGTTCACCCCTCCACTTT.

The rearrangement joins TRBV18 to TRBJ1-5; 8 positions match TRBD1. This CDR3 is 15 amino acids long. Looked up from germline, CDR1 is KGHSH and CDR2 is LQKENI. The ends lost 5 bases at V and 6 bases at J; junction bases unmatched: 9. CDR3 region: CASSEDRVGSQPQHF. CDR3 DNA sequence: TGTGCCAGCTCAGAGGACAGGGTGGGGAGTCAGCCCCAGCATTTT.

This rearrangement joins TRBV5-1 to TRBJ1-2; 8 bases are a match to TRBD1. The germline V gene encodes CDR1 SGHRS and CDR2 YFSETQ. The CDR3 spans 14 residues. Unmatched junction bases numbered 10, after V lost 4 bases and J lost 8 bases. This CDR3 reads CASSVGQGTVGYTF. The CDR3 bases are TGCGCCAGCAGCGTCGGACAGGGAACTGTCGGCTACACCTTC.

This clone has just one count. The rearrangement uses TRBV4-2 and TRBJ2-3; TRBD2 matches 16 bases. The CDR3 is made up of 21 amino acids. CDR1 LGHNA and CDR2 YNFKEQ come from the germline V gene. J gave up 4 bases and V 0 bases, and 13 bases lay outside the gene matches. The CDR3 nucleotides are TGTGCCAGCAGCCAAGAAAGGACAGGGGGACTAGCGGGGGGGATGGCAGATACGCAGTATTTT. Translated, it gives CASSQERTGGLAGGMADTQYF.

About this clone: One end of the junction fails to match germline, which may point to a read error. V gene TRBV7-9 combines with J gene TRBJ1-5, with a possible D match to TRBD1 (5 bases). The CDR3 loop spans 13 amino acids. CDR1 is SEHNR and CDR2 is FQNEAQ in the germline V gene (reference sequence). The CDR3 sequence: CSSSWKPGEPQHF. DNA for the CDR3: TGTTCCAGCAGTTGGAAACCGGGGGAACCCCAGCATTTT. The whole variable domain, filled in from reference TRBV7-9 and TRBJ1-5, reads DTGVSQNPRHKITKRGQNVTFRCDPISEHNRLYWYRQTLGQGPEFLTYFQNEAQLEKSRLLSDRFSAERPKGSFSTLEIQRTEQGDSAMYLCSSSWKPGEPQHFGDGTRLSIL.

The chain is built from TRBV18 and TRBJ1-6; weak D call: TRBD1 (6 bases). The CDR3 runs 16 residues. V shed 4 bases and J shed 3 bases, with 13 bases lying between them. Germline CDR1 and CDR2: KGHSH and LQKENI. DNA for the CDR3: TGTGCCAGCTCACTAAATCGACAGGACTATAATTCACCCCTCCACTTT. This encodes CASSLNRQDYNSPLHF.

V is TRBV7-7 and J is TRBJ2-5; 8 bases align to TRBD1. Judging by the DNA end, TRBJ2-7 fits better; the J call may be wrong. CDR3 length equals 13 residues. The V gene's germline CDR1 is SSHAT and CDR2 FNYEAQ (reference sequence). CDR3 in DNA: TGTGCCAGCAGTCAAGACAGGGGTTACGAGCAGTACTTC. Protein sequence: CASSQDRGYEQYF.

The CDR3 DNA follows: TGTGCCACCAGCAGAGGGCCCACCGGGACAGGCTCCTACGAGCAGTACTTC. It is translated as CATSRGPTGTGSYEQYF. The V and J genes are TRBV15 and TRBJ2-7, with 8 bases matching TRBD1. V lost 1 base and J lost 0; bases outside the gene matches: 8. The length of the CDR3 is 17 residues. From germline, CDR1 is LNHNV and CDR2 YYDKDF (reference sequence).

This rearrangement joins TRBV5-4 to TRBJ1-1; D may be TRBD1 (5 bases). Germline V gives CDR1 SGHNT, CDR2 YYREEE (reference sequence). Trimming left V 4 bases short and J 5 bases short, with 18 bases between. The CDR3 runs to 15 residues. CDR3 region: CASSTRAGGGTEAFF. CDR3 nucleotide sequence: TGTGCCAGCAGCACCAGAGCCGGGGGGGGGACTGAAGCTTTCTTT.

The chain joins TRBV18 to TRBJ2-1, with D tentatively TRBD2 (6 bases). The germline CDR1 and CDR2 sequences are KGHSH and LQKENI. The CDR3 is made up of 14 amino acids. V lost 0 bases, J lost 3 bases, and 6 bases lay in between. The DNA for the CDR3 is TGTGCCAGCTCACCACCGCGGGACTACAATGAGCAGTTCTTC. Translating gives CASSPPRDYNEQFF.

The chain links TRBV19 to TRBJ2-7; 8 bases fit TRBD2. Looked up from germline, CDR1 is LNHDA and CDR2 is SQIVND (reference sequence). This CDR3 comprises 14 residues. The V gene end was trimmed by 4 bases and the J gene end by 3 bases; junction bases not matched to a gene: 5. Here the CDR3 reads CASSKRESFYEQYF. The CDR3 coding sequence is TGTGCCAGTAGTAAGCGGGAGAGTTTCTACGAGCAGTACTTC.

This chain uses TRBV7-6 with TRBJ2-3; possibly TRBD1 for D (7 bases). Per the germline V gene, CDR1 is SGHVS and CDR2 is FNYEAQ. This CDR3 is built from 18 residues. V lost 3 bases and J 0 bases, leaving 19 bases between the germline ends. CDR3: CASSFPRGDGISTDTQYF. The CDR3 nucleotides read TGTGCCAGCAGCTTCCCCAGGGGGGACGGAATCAGCACAGATACGCAGTATTTT.

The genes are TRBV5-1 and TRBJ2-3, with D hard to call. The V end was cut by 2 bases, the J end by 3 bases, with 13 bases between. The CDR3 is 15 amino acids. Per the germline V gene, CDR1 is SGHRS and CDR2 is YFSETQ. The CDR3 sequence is CASSFPRTRTDTQYF. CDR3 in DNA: TGCGCCAGCAGCTTCCCTAGAACTCGGACAGATACGCAGTATTTT.

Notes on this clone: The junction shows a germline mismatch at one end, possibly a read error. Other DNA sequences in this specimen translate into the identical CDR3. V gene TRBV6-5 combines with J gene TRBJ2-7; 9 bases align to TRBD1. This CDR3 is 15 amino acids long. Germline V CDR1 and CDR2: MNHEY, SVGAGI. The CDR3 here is CASSRTGVQYYEQYF. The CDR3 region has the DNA TGTGCTAGCAGTCGGACAGGGGTGCAGTACTACGAGCAGTACTTC.

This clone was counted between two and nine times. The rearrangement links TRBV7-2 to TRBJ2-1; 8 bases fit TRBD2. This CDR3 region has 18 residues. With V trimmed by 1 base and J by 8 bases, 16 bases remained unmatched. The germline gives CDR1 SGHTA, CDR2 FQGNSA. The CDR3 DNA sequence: TGTGCCAGCAGCTTAGTGGCTGTAGGAGCGGGAGATGTCGATGAGCAGTTCTTC. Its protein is CASSLVAVGAGDVDEQFF.

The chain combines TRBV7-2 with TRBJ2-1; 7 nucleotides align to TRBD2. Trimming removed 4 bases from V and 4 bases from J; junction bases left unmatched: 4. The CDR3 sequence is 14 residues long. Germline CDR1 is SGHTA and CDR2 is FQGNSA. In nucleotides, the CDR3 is TGTGCCAGCAGCTGGGGGGACTATTACAATGAGCAGTTCTTC. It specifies CASSWGDYYNEQFF.

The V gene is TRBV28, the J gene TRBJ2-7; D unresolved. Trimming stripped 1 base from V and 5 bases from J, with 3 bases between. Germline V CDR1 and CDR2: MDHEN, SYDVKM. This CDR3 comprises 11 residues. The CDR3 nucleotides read TGTGCCAGCAGTTTATCCGACGAGCAGTACTTC. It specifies CASSLSDEQYF. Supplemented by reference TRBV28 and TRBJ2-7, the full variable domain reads DVKVTQSSRYLVKRTGEKVFLECVQDMDHENMFWYRQDPGLGLRLIYFSYDVKMKEKGDIPEGYSVSREKKERFSLILESASTNQTSMYLCASSLSDEQYFGPGTRLTVT.

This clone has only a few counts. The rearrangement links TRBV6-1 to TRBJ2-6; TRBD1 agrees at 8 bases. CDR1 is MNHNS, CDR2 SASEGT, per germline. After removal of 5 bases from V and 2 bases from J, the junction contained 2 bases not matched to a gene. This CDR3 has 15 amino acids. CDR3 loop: CASSLTGAGANVLTF. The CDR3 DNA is TGTGCCAGCAGTTTGACAGGGGCTGGGGCCAACGTCCTGACTTTC.